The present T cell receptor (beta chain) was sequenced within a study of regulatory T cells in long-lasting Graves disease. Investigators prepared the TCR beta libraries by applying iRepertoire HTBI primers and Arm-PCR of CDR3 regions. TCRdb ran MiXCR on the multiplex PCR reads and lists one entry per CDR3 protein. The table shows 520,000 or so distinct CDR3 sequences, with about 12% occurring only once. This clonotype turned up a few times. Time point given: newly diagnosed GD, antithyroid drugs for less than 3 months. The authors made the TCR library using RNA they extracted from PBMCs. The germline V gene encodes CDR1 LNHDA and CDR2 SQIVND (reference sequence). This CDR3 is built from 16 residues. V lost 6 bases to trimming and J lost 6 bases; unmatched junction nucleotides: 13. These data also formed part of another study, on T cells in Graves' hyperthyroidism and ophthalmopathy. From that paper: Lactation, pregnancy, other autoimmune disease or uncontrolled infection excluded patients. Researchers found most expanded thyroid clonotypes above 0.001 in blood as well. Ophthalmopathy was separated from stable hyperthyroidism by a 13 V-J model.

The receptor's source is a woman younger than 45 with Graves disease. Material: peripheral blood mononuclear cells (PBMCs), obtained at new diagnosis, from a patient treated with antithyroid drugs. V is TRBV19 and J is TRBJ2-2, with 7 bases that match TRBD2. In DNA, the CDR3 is TGTGCCAGTAGGACCCTTCGGATTGCGGGGGCCGGGGAGCTGTTTTTT. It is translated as CASRTLRIAGAGELFF.